This TCR beta chain is drawn from a study of cytomegalovirus exposure and HLA in healthy donors. Notes on the study in general: Rates of TCR association differed by HLA locus in a later analysis, with DRB1 highest and HLA-C lowest.

In germline, CDR1 is SNHLY, CDR2 FYNNEI. This CDR3 comprises 15 residues. V gave up 4 bases and J gave up 2 bases; unmatched junction bases: 3. Unrecorded immune exposure was likely among donors, who were nominally healthy when sampled. The PCR contained 60 Vbeta and 13 Jbeta primers. How the authors handled the data: Unique TCR beta chains numbered around 80 million in a later analysis, with around 10 million shared. Assay: immunoSEQ multiplex PCR; the TCRdb copy retains only in-frame clones and omits some. Clonal size and the V and J genes are those of that table, whereas D and trimming came from the DNA. The sample contains a few hundred thousand clones, roughly 79% of which appear only once. This clone was detected only a few times. Its antigen is still unknown.

The genes are TRBV2 and TRBJ2-1, with TRBD1 identical over 9 bases. Sequenced material: PBMCs. This TCR derives from a man younger than 35 in good health and CMV-seronegative. CDR3 region: CASSVGTGTYNEQFF. The CDR3, as DNA: TGTGCCAGCAGTGTCGGGACAGGGACCTACAATGAGCAGTTCTTC.